The rows below give T cell receptor beta chains drawn from one sample of a study of T-cell reconstitution after alpha-beta-depleted transplantation in children. TCRdb independently ran MiXCR on the PCR reads; one entry per CDR3 protein. The sample lists hundreds of thousands of distinct CDR3 sequences, more than 20% occurring once. The specimen comprised PBMCs, mostly from graft donor cells, sampled 360 days after TCRalphabeta/CD19-depleted stem cell transplant. The receptors originated from a female patient between 2 and 10 years old who had a stem cell transplant for congenital amegakaryocytic thrombocytopenia, so the T cells may come from the graft donor. Each CDR3 is given with its conserved first and last residue. A D gene is named only where the DNA matches it firmly. A row's size may be missing; if present it is once, few, many or a size class.

d_call j_call clone_size v_call cdr3_aa cdr3_nt
. TRBJ2-5 . TRBV3-1 CASSGPYFGLPGGQETQYF TGTGCCAGCAGCGGACCGTACTTTGGCTTACCAGGGGGGCAAGAGACCCAGTACTTC
TRBD2 TRBJ2-3 . TRBV15 CATSSGLAGGTDTQYF TGTGCCACCAGCTCGGGACTAGCGGGAGGCACAGATACGCAGTATTTT
TRBD2 TRBJ2-7 . TRBV30 CAWSPAGAYEQYF TGTGCCTGGAGTCCGGCGGGAGCCTACGAGCAGTACTTC
. TRBJ2-7 few TRBV20-1 CSAREPKFPYEQYF TGCAGTGCTAGAGAGCCCAAGTTCCCCTACGAGCAGTACTTC
. TRBJ2-7 . TRBV7-8 CASSPLRGSTYEQYF TGTGCCAGCAGCCCCCTAAGAGGTTCGACCTACGAGCAGTACTTC
. TRBJ1-1 . TRBV12-3/TRBV12-4 CASSFAMNTEAFF TGTGCCAGCAGTTTCGCCATGAACACTGAAGCTTTCTTT
. TRBJ2-2 . TRBV11-2 CASSRTPGELFF TGTGCCAGCAGCCGTACCCCCGGGGAGCTGTTTTTT
. TRBJ2-7 few TRBV27 CASSAGLEQYF TGTGCCAGCAGTGCAGGCCTCGAGCAGTACTTC
. TRBJ2-7 few TRBV28 CASSLLPELNEQYF TGTGCCAGCAGTTTGTTACCCGAGCTTAACGAGCAGTACTTC
TRBD1 TRBJ1-1 . TRBV4-1 CASRASSGTVNTEAFF TGCGCCAGCAGGGCCTCCTCCGGGACAGTGAACACTGAAGCTTTCTTT
. TRBJ1-4 . TRBV4-2 CASSQGGEGEKLFF TGTGCCAGCAGCCAAGGGGGGGAGGGTGAAAAACTGTTTTTT
TRBD2 TRBJ2-1 many TRBV24-1 CATSDSSGSINEQFF TGTGCCACCAGTGATTCTAGCGGGAGCATAAATGAGCAGTTCTTC
. TRBJ2-1 . TRBV7-2 CASSLVGGQSYNEQFF TGTGCCAGCAGCTTAGTGGGGGGACAGTCCTACAATGAGCAGTTCTTC
. TRBJ2-4 few TRBV27 CASSLSFQGLAKNIQYF TGTGCCAGCAGTTTATCGTTCCAGGGACTAGCCAAAAACATTCAGTACTTC
TRBD2 TRBJ2-1 . TRBV4-1 CASSGGVGLAEYNQQFF TGCGCCAGCAGCGGAGGCGTAGGACTAGCGGAGTACAATCAGCAGTTCTTC
TRBD2 TRBJ2-7 . TRBV20-1 CSASGGVKIGEQYF TGCAGTGCTAGCGGGGGGGTAAAAATCGGCGAGCAGTACTTC
TRBD1 TRBJ1-1 . TRBV7-9 CASSPRTGTLENTEAFF TGTGCCAGCAGCCCGAGGACAGGGACGTTGGAGAACACTGAAGCTTTCTTT
. TRBJ2-3 . TRBV10-3 CAISFQGQTDTQYF TGTGCCATCAGTTTCCAGGGACAAACAGATACGCAGTATTTT
. TRBJ2-7 few TRBV29-1 CSVAGTTYEQYF TGCAGCGTCGCCGGGACCACCTACGAGCAGTACTTC
TRBD2 TRBJ2-7 many TRBV12-3/TRBV12-4 CASSFREGSEQYF TGTGCCAGCAGTTTCAGGGAGGGTAGCGAGCAGTACTTC
TRBD2 TRBJ2-3 few TRBV9 CASSAPGLAGSDTQYF TGTGCCAGCAGCGCTCCGGGACTAGCGGGGTCAGATACGCAGTATTTT
. TRBJ2-7 many TRBV10-3 CAISESALAPYEQYF TGTGCCATCAGTGAGTCGGCGCTAGCGCCCTACGAGCAGTACTTC
TRBD1 TRBJ2-3 . TRBV18 CASSPSRGPDTQYF TGTGCCAGCTCACCTAGTAGGGGGCCGGATACGCAGTATTTT
TRBD1 TRBJ1-1 . TRBV20-1 CSAGRQGTEAFF TGCAGTGCCGGTCGACAGGGCACTGAAGCTTTCTTT
. TRBJ2-1 many TRBV20-1 CSARVGNRVEQFF TGCAGTGCTAGAGTGGGGAATCGGGTTGAGCAGTTCTTC
. TRBJ2-5 . TRBV20-1 CSALGRGQETQYF TGCAGTGCTCTGGGACGCGGCCAAGAGACCCAGTACTTC
. TRBJ1-1 . TRBV5-1 CASSFSVRAQPMNTEAFF TGCGCCAGCAGCTTTAGTGTCCGGGCCCAACCTATGAACACTGAAGCTTTCTTT
. TRBJ1-1 . TRBV20-1 CSAREWEGWEIVSAEAFF TGCAGTGCTAGAGAATGGGAGGGTTGGGAAATTGTTAGCGCTGAAGCTTTCTTT
. TRBJ2-1 . TRBV5-5 CASSLAGDWEQFF TGTGCCAGCAGCCTCGCAGGGGATTGGGAGCAGTTCTTC
. TRBJ1-1 few TRBV6-5 CASSYSSQGFTEAFF TGTGCCAGCAGTTACTCGTCCCAGGGTTTCACTGAAGCTTTCTTT
. TRBJ2-7 few TRBV10-3 CAISEAGLMEEQYF TGTGCCATCAGTGAGGCAGGCCTTATGGAAGAGCAGTACTTC
. TRBJ2-7 . TRBV7-2 CDSSLALPGRTVPYEQYF TGTGACAGCAGCTTAGCGCTTCCGGGGAGGACAGTCCCGTACGAGCAGTACTTC
. TRBJ2-3 few TRBV7-2 CASSFKGHSKDTQYF TGTGCCAGCAGCTTTAAGGGACATAGCAAAGATACGCAGTATTTT
. TRBJ1-5 . TRBV20-1 CSARADGNQPQHF TGCAGTGCTAGAGCGGACGGTAATCAGCCCCAGCATTTT
. TRBJ1-3 many TRBV29-1 CSAAPFSGNTIYF TGCAGCGCGGCACCGTTTTCTGGAAACACCATATATTTT
TRBD2 TRBJ2-3 . TRBV7-2 CASSLGSGGTDTQYF TGTGCCAGCAGCTTAGGTAGCGGGGGCACAGATACGCAGTATTTT
. TRBJ1-2 . TRBV6-5 CASRDSGRETNYGYTF TGTGCCAGCAGAGACTCCGGAAGGGAAACTAACTATGGCTACACCTTC
TRBD1 TRBJ2-7 . TRBV6-1 CASRMTGGDYEQYF TGTGCCAGCAGAATGACAGGGGGTGACTACGAGCAGTACTTC
. TRBJ2-5 few TRBV19 CATQDLGETQYF TGTGCCACCCAGGACCTGGGAGAGACCCAGTACTTC
. TRBJ1-3 few TRBV9 CASSVGQSVGDTIYF TGTGCCAGCAGCGTAGGGCAGTCTGTCGGGGACACCATATATTTT
. TRBJ1-1 . TRBV20-1 CSVRQRGLNTEAFF TGCAGTGTCCGACAGAGAGGGTTGAACACTGAAGCTTTCTTT
TRBD2 TRBJ2-3 . TRBV2 CASNSWSSGGVGDTQYF TGTGCCAGCAACAGTTGGTCCAGCGGGGGGGTCGGAGATACGCAGTATTTT
TRBD2 TRBJ2-7 few TRBV5-1 CASGTSGYEQYF TGCGCCAGCGGGACTAGCGGATACGAGCAGTACTTC
. TRBJ2-3 . TRBV5-1 CASSLSGVGTDTQYF TGCGCCAGCAGCTTGTCCGGAGTGGGCACAGATACGCAGTATTTT
. TRBJ1-6 few TRBV3-1 CASSPKTRRNSPLHF TGTGCCAGCAGCCCCAAAACTAGGAGGAATTCACCCCTCCACTTT
. TRBJ2-7 . TRBV2 CASFRQTYSYEQYF TGTGCCAGTTTCCGGCAAACCTACTCCTACGAGCAGTACTTC
. TRBJ2-2 few TRBV12-3/TRBV12-4 CASSPWGVLNTGELFF TGTGCCAGCAGTCCCTGGGGTGTTCTGAACACCGGGGAGCTGTTTTTT
. TRBJ1-5 many TRBV15 CATSTGLQVNQPQHF TGTGCCACCAGCACCGGACTCCAGGTCAATCAGCCCCAGCATTTT
. TRBJ2-6 few TRBV3-1 CASSQTLSGANVLTF TGTGCCAGCAGCCAAACGCTCTCTGGGGCCAACGTCCTGACTTTC